Listed here are 15 T cell receptor beta chains from one sample, sequenced in a study of sequential checkpoint blockade in melanoma (dated by TCRdb to the late 2010s). Receptor libraries were prepared by the immunoSEQ multiplex PCR assay. TCRdb limited this immuneACCESS table to in-frame rearrangements with V and J called. A share of clones is missing; checked studies link under half to unresolved V genes, and the rest is unexplained. Recorded for this sample are roughly 7,000 clones; 28% of them occurred a single time. The ten top clones hold roughly 21% of the sample. The treatment or condition label for this specimen denotes: randomized to nivolumab then ipilimumab (arm A) or the reverse (arm B). Sample: tumor tissue (inferred from file names), taken from a patient given nivolumab and ipilimumab in sequence. These receptor sequences come from a human donor with melanoma.

This clone has more than one count but fewer than ten. The chain uses TRBV11-3 and TRBJ2-7; 7 bases are shared with TRBD1. CDR3 length equals 14 residues. The V gene end was trimmed by 8 bases and the J gene end by 3 bases; junction bases not matched to a gene: 10. Germline V gene sequence: CDR1 SGHNT, CDR2 YENEEA. CDR3 sequence: CASGRQGRNYEQYF. The CDR3 region has the DNA TGTGCCAGCGGAAGACAGGGCAGAAACTACGAGCAGTACTTC.

The CDR3 DNA reads TGTGCCTGGAGTGTATGGAGGCCCCCGAGGCAAGAGCAGTTCTTC. Translated: CAWSVWRPPRQEQFF. The chain employs TRBV30 and TRBJ2-1; TRBD2 might be the D (5 bases). V was cut by 0 bases and J by 10 bases, with 19 bases left in between. CDR1 GTSNPN and CDR2 SVGIG come from the germline V gene (reference sequence). The CDR3 loop spans 15 amino acids.

The chain couples TRBV11-3 to TRBJ2-1, with 7 bases identical to TRBD1. This CDR3 has 14 amino acids. The germline gives CDR1 SGHNT, CDR2 YENEEA. The ends lost 5 bases at V and 8 bases at J; junction bases unmatched: 9. CDR3 sequence: CASSIGTVFDEQFF. The CDR3, as DNA: TGTGCCAGCAGCATAGGGACAGTGTTTGATGAGCAGTTCTTC.

CDR3 sequence: CACTPGQGRIIYEQYF. In nucleotides, the CDR3 is TGTGCCTGCACTCCGGGACAGGGCCGAATCATCTACGAGCAGTACTTC. The chain employs TRBV30 and TRBJ2-7, with TRBD1 identical over 9 bases. Germline V gives CDR1 GTSNPN, CDR2 SVGIG (reference sequence). V shed 6 bases and J 3 bases; nucleotides not matched to a gene: 15. This CDR3 comprises 16 residues.

This clone showed up just a few times. This chain uses TRBV6-8 with TRBJ2-6, with D hard to call. Germline V gene sequence: CDR1 MNHGY, CDR2 SAAAGT. CDR3 size: 15 residues. V was trimmed by 2 bases and J by 0 bases, leaving 5 bases between them. The CDR3 sequence is CASSYGYSGANVLTF. In DNA, the CDR3 is TGTGCCAGCAGTTACGGGTACTCTGGGGCCAACGTCCTGACTTTC.

This clone has a handful of counts. V usage is TRBV6-8 and J usage is TRBJ2-7; 10 bases line up with TRBD2. Unmatched junction bases numbered 8, after V lost 10 bases and J lost 2 bases. Germline V gene lookup returns CDR1 MNHGY and CDR2 SAAAGT. The CDR3 consists of 14 residues. CDR3 DNA sequence: TGTGCCATCAAAAGGACTAGCGGTACCTACGAGCAGTACTTC. Translating it yields CAIKRTSGTYEQYF.

By proportion, this clone is medium-sized. The CDR3 sequence is CASSYDGQEYSNQPQHF. The DNA for the CDR3 is TGTGCCAGCAGTTACGATGGACAGGAATATAGCAATCAGCCCCAGCATTTT. The chain links TRBV6-8 to TRBJ1-5; 7 nucleotides align to TRBD1. The length of the CDR3 is 17 residues. Germline loops: CDR1 MNHGY, CDR2 SAAAGT. V trimming: 2 bases; J trimming: 0 bases; junction bases outside the gene matches: 7.

The V and J genes are TRBV6-8 and TRBJ1-4, with TRBD1 matching over 10 bases. Germline CDR1 and CDR2: MNHGY and SAAAGT. Unmatched junction bases numbered 5, after V lost 0 bases and J lost 7 bases. This CDR3 contains 16 residues. CDR3 amino acids: CASSYSMGQGIEKLFF. The CDR3 bases are TGTGCCAGCAGTTACTCGATGGGACAGGGGATTGAAAAACTGTTTTTT.

This clone occurred a few times. The rearrangement joins TRBV30 to TRBJ2-3, with 7 nucleotides matching TRBD2. The CDR3 runs 14 residues. V lost 5 bases, J lost 3 bases, and 8 bases stayed unmatched. The germline CDR1 and CDR2 sequences are GTSNPN and SVGIG (reference sequence). CDR3 in amino acids: CAWAAWGGTDTQYF. CDR3 in DNA: TGTGCCTGGGCTGCGTGGGGGGGAACAGATACGCAGTATTTT.

The V call is TRBV5-1, the J call TRBJ1-4, with no clear D. This CDR3 is built from 15 residues. V lost 2 bases and J 0 bases, leaving 8 bases between the germline ends. Germline assignment: CDR1 SGHRS and CDR2 YFSETQ. This CDR3 is CASSFRESTNEKLFF. The CDR3 DNA reads as TGCGCCAGCAGCTTCCGGGAATCAACTAATGAAAAACTGTTTTTT.

This clone has a handful of counts. The CDR3 region has the DNA TGTGCCAGCAGCTTAGTGACTCCGGTCCCGGAGCAGTACTTC. It yields the protein CASSLVTPVPEQYF. The chain is built from TRBV7-7 and TRBJ2-7; no reliable D call. Between the trimmed V and J ends, which lost 1 base and 7 bases, there was a span of 14 bases. Germline V gives CDR1 SSHAT, CDR2 FNYEAQ (reference sequence). The CDR3 is made up of 14 amino acids.

The chain employs TRBV19 and TRBJ2-5; a possible D gene is TRBD2 (5 bases). CDR1 LNHDA and CDR2 SQIVND come from the germline V gene (reference sequence). Trimming removed 3 bases from V and 2 bases from J, with 10 bases in between. This CDR3 region has 14 residues. The CDR3 sequence is CASSMAVAQETQYF. DNA for the CDR3: TGTGCCAGTAGTATGGCGGTAGCGCAAGAGACCCAGTACTTC.

The chain is built from TRBV9 and TRBJ1-2; 9 bases are a match to TRBD1. The CDR3 extends over 13 amino acids. Germline V gene sequence: CDR1 SGDLS, CDR2 YYNGEE. With 5 bases clipped from V and 6 bases from J, the junction kept 5 bases outside the gene matches. In nucleotides, the CDR3 is TGTGCCAGCAGGGGACAGGGTGTGGATGGCTACACCTTC. The encoded protein is CASRGQGVDGYTF.

This sequence joins TRBV29-1 and TRBJ1-2, with a possible D match to TRBD1 (5 bases). The CDR3 length is 12 residues. Germline V gene lookup returns CDR1 SQVTM and CDR2 ANQGSEA. This chain's CDR3 is CSDERGNYGYTF. The CDR3 DNA reads as TGCAGTGATGAGAGGGGTAACTATGGCTACACCTTC.

This clone is deemed medium-sized. The rearrangement links TRBV7-2 to TRBJ2-7; D gene uncertain. CDR1 is SGHTA and CDR2 is FQGNSA in the germline V gene. The CDR3 has 13 amino acids. V was pared by 1 base and J by 3 bases, with 7 bases between. CDR3 in DNA: TGTGCCAGCAGCTTAGGTCAGGACTACGAGCAGTACTTC. Translated: CASSLGQDYEQYF.